The clone carrying this T cell receptor beta chain was detected only a few times. This entry is derived from a study of early stage breast cancer tumors. About the study: Average read coverage per sample was 7.5 to 10-fold.

V was pared by 3 bases and J by 7 bases, with 4 bases of the junction left unmatched. CDR3 length equals 14 residues. Germline V gene sequence: CDR1 MNHNS, CDR2 SASEGT. TCRdb keeps only in-frame clones here, not all; method: immunoSEQ multiplex PCR. The sample has 45,000 to 60,000 clones, about 90% seen once; the top ten hold roughly 5%. Sequencing was performed on blood. V and J are TRBV6-1 and TRBJ2-7; 12 bases agree with TRBD2. The source is a person aged 70 to 85 with breast cancer. Written as DNA, the CDR3 is TGTGCCAGCAGTGACCTAGCGGGAGGGATTGAGCAGTACTTC. Protein: CASSDLAGGIEQYF.